Shown below are 23 T cell receptor beta chains from a single sample sequenced in a study of blood T cell repertoires in COVID-19. Using immunoSEQ multiplex PCR, the repertoire was profiled, and TCRdb retains in-frame clones only, with some absent. The data contain about 260,000 clones, roughly four fifths of them singletons. The sequenced sample was PBMCs or T cells enriched from blood (not recorded which). These receptors were collected from a young man with acute COVID-19.

V and J are TRBV19 and TRBJ1-1, with 8 bases fitting TRBD1. The trim removed 1 base at V and 7 bases at J, leaving 11 bases unmatched. Germline V lookup: CDR1 LNHDA, CDR2 SQIVND (reference sequence). The CDR3 extends over 16 amino acids. CDR3 sequence: CASSIVRGGTGYEAFF. DNA for the CDR3: TGTGCCAGTAGTATAGTGCGTGGAGGGACAGGTTATGAAGCTTTCTTT.

The chain employs TRBV24-1 and TRBJ2-1; TRBD1 matches at 10 bases. The CDR3 has 15 residues. CDR1 is KGHDR, CDR2 SFDVKD, per germline. V lost 9 bases and J lost 7; bases outside the gene matches: 11. CDR3 amino acids: CATARTGGIKNEQFF. CDR3 sequence (DNA): TGTGCCACCGCTCGGACAGGGGGGATTAAGAATGAGCAGTTCTTC.

A single count supports this clone. The chain couples TRBV7-6 to TRBJ1-1, with D unclear. V was shortened by 0 bases and J by 4 bases, with 6 bases between the two germline ends. The germline gives CDR1 SGHVS, CDR2 FNYEAQ. The CDR3 sequence is 13 residues long. The CDR3 bases are TGTGCCAGCAGCTTAGCTATGTCCACTGAAGCTTTCTTT. Residues: CASSLAMSTEAFF.

The gene calls are TRBV10-3 and TRBJ2-7, with a possible D match to TRBD2 (6 bases). The CDR3 totals 12 residues. V dropped 4 bases and J dropped 5 bases, with 9 bases sitting between them. CDR1 is ENHRY, CDR2 SYGVKD, per germline. CDR3 nucleotides: TGTGCCATCAGTGGGGGAGGCAACGAGCAGTACGTC. Protein product: CAISGGGNEQYV.

This clone has a handful of counts. This chain links TRBV11-3 with TRBJ2-5; 9 nucleotides align to TRBD2. V lost 5 bases, J lost 13 bases, and 11 bases stayed unmatched. This CDR3 is 13 amino acids long. CDR1 SGHNT and CDR2 YENEEA come from the germline V gene. DNA for the CDR3: TGTGCCAGCAGCCCAATGCGGGAGGGACCTTCGTACTTC. It yields the protein CASSPMREGPSYF.

The rearrangement uses TRBV27 and TRBJ1-5; TRBD1 might be the D (5 bases). Trimming removed 4 bases from V and 6 bases from J, with 13 bases in between. Germline assignment: CDR1 MNHEY and CDR2 SMNVEV (reference sequence). The CDR3 is made up of 14 amino acids. This chain's CDR3 is CASSSGYGIQPQHF. The CDR3 bases are TGTGCCAGCAGTTCAGGGTATGGGATTCAGCCCCAGCATTTT.

The rearrangement joins TRBV20-1 to TRBJ2-7, with D possibly being TRBD2 (5 bases). Germline lookup yields CDR1 DFQATT and CDR2 SNEGSKA (reference sequence). The germline V and J ends were trimmed by 3 bases and 3 bases, with 12 bases remaining between them. This CDR3 is 13 amino acids long. The CDR3 nucleotides are TGCAGTGCTAGTAGCGCCAGAGACTACGAGCAGTACGTC. Its translation is CSASSARDYEQYV.

About this clone: Other nucleotide sequences in the sample specify the same CDR3. V gene TRBV9 combines with J gene TRBJ1-4, with D possibly matching TRBD1 (6 bases). V lost 0 bases and J 0 bases, leaving 9 bases between the germline ends. The CDR3 has 16 residues. CDR1 is SGDLS, CDR2 YYNGEE, per germline. The CDR3 loop is CASSVAGGSTNEKLFF. Written as DNA, the CDR3 is TGTGCCAGCAGCGTAGCTGGGGGCTCAACTAATGAAAAACTGTTTTTT.

The J gene is TRBJ1-2, the V gene TRBV20-1, with D perhaps TRBD1 (6 bases). Germline assignment: CDR1 DFQATT and CDR2 SNEGSKA (reference sequence). V was trimmed by 6 bases and J by 11 bases, leaving 16 bases between them. The CDR3 totals 11 residues. For the CDR3, the DNA is TGCAGTGCCCAGGGGTGGCAGGAGTACACCTTC. This sequence encodes CSAQGWQEYTF.

The chain joins TRBV7-9 to TRBJ1-2, with a weak D call TRBD1 (6 bases). Germline-derived CDR1 and CDR2 are SEHNR and FQNEAQ (reference sequence). The V gene lost 5 bases and the J gene lost 8 bases, with 12 bases spanning the gap. This CDR3 comprises 12 residues. The DNA for the CDR3 is TGTGCCAGCAGCCTCAGGGGCGACGGCTACACCTTC. Translating gives CASSLRGDGYTF.

This clone has only a few counts. The chain couples TRBV29-1 to TRBJ1-5; D gene ambiguous. This CDR3 has 12 amino acids. The V gene lost 5 bases and the J gene lost 4 bases, with 9 bases spanning the gap. Germline lookup yields CDR1 SQVTM and CDR2 ANQGSEA. CDR3 loop: CSVSGLNQPQHF. The CDR3 DNA sequence: TGCAGCGTTTCCGGGTTGAATCAGCCCCAGCATTTT.

In this sample, this clone turned up once. The CDR3 DNA reads as TGTGCCAGCAGCCAGGAGGGGTGGGGGACCCAGTACTTC. Protein: CASSQEGWGTQYF. V is TRBV3-1 (or the pseudogene TRBV3-2) and J is TRBJ2-5; perhaps TRBD2 as D (6 bases). V lost 3 bases and J lost 7, with 12 bases in between. CDR1 is LGHDT, CDR2 YNNKEL, per germline (reference sequence). The CDR3 contains 13 residues.

In this sample, this clone turned up many times. The chain links TRBV9 to TRBJ2-2; 12 bases agree with TRBD1. The CDR3 length is 15 residues. V trimming: 1 base; J trimming: 7 bases; junction bases outside the gene matches: 2. The germline V gene encodes CDR1 SGDLS and CDR2 YYNGEE. The CDR3 sequence: CASSVRDRGRGELFF. The CDR3 DNA is TGTGCCAGCAGCGTACGGGACAGGGGGCGCGGGGAGCTGTTTTTT.

The chain's CDR3 is CASSLGGGRNIQYF. The DNA of the CDR3 is TGTGCCAGCAGCTTGGGCGGGGGGCGGAACATTCAGTACTTC. The chain is built from TRBV5-5 and TRBJ2-4; 8 bases fit TRBD2. This CDR3 comprises 14 residues. J lost 7 bases, V lost 0 bases, and 3 bases had no gene match. Per germline, CDR1 SGHKS and CDR2 YYEKEE (reference sequence).

This clone was picked up many times. The chain couples TRBV5-5 to TRBJ2-5; D gene uncertain. With 4 bases removed from V and 5 bases from J, the gap between germline ends came to 12 bases. Germline V gene lookup returns CDR1 SGHKS and CDR2 YYEKEE (reference sequence). This CDR3 comprises 13 residues. CDR3 DNA: TGTGCCAGCAGCCCGCCGGTACGGGAGACCCAGTACTTC. It is translated as CASSPPVRETQYF. Variable domain in full (rest from reference TRBV5-5 and TRBJ2-5): DAGVTQSPTHLIKTRGQQVTLRCSPISGHKSVSWYQQVLGQGPQFIFQYYEKEERGRGNFPDRFSARQFPNYSSELNVNALLLGDSALYLCASSPPVRETQYFGPGTRLLVL.

This chain connects TRBV7-2 to TRBJ1-5; unclear D gene. This CDR3 is 13 amino acids long. Germline CDR1 SGHTA, CDR2 FQGNSA. Trimming pared 5 bases from V and 4 bases from J, leaving 9 bases between. The CDR3 here is CASSTRLNQPQHF. Written as DNA, the CDR3 is TGTGCCAGCAGCACCCGACTTAATCAGCCCCAGCATTTT.

A word on this clone: The sample carries other DNA sequences with the same CDR3. The V call is TRBV29-1, the J call TRBJ1-6; weak D call: TRBD1 (5 bases). Germline V CDR1 and CDR2: SQVTM, ANQGSEA. The V end was cut by 3 bases, the J end by 5 bases, with 8 bases between. There are 13 residues in the CDR3. The CDR3 protein is CSVDLGDNSPLHF. DNA for the CDR3: TGCAGCGTTGATCTAGGGGATAATTCACCCCTCCACTTT.

V gene TRBV12-3 or TRBV12-4 combines with J gene TRBJ1-4; D unclear. V was trimmed by 1 base and J by 8 bases, leaving 8 bases between them. The CDR3 extends over 13 amino acids. The CDR3 sequence is CASSLERKEKLFF. The DNA of the CDR3 is TGTGCCAGCAGTTTAGAGAGGAAGGAAAAACTGTTTTTT.

The V call is TRBV30, the J call TRBJ1-1; 8 bases are a match to TRBD1. With V trimmed by 5 bases and J by 0 bases, 5 bases remained unmatched. CDR3 length: 14 amino acids. The germline V gene encodes CDR1 GTSNPN and CDR2 SVGIG (reference sequence). CDR3 residues: CAWGTGILNTEAFF. CDR3 DNA: TGTGCCTGGGGGACAGGCATATTGAACACTGAAGCTTTCTTT. Looking up the rest from reference TRBV30 and TRBJ1-1 gives the full variable domain: SQTIHQWPATLVQPVGSPLSLECTVEGTSNPNLYWYRQAAGRGLQLLFYSVGIGQISSEVPQNLSASRPQDRQFILSSKKLLLSDSGFYLCAWGTGILNTEAFFGQGTRLTVV.

V usage is TRBV6-5 and J usage is TRBJ2-1; 13 bases align to TRBD2. V shed 6 bases and J 15 bases; nucleotides not matched to a gene: 5. Per the germline V gene, CDR1 is MNHEY and CDR2 is SVGAGI. CDR3 length: 12 residues. The CDR3 spells CASRGGTSGTFF. The CDR3, as DNA: TGTGCCAGCAGGGGAGGGACTAGCGGGACGTTCTTC.

This chain connects TRBV9 to TRBJ2-1; D perhaps matches TRBD1 (5 bases). Per the germline V gene, CDR1 is SGDLS and CDR2 is YYNGEE. The CDR3 consists of 15 residues. Trimming cost V 0 bases and J 2 bases, with 9 bases left between them. The CDR3 DNA sequence: TGTGCCAGCAGCGTAGCGCAGGGAACCTACAATGAGCAGTTCTTC. Translating it yields CASSVAQGTYNEQFF.

The CDR3, as DNA: TGTGCCAGCATTATCCGGACAGGGGGCAATGAGCAGTTCTTC. Its protein product is CASIIRTGGNEQFF. V usage is TRBV6-4 and J usage is TRBJ2-1; 10 bases are a match to TRBD1. Losses at the gene ends were 7 bases for V and 6 bases for J; bases not matched to a gene: 6. The CDR3 extends over 14 amino acids. The germline CDR1 and CDR2 sequences are MRHNA and SNTAGT.

The chain employs TRBV12-3 or TRBV12-4 and TRBJ1-2; weak D call: TRBD1 (6 bases). The V and J ends lost 7 bases and 8 bases respectively, with 17 bases between them. The CDR3 sequence is 13 residues long. CDR3 DNA sequence: TGTGCCAGCACTATACAGGGAATCGAGGGCTACACCTTC. This encodes CASTIQGIEGYTF.